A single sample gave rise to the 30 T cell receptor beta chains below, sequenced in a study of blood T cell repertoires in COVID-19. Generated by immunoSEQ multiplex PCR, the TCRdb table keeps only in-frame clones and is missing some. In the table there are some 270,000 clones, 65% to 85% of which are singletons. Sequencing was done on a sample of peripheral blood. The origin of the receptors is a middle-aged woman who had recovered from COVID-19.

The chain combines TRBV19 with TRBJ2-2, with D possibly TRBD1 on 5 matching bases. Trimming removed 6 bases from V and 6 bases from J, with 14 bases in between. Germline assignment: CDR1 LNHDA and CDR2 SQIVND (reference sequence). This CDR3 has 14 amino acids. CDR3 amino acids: CASRPSRVPGELFF. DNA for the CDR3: TGTGCCAGTAGACCCAGCAGGGTCCCCGGGGAGCTGTTTTTT.

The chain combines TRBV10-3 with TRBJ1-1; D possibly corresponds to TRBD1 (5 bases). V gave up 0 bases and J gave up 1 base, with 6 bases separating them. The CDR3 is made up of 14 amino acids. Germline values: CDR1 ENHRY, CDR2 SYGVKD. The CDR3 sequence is CAISESGGNTEAFF. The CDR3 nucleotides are TGTGCCATCAGTGAGTCGGGGGGGAACACTGAAGCTTTCTTT.

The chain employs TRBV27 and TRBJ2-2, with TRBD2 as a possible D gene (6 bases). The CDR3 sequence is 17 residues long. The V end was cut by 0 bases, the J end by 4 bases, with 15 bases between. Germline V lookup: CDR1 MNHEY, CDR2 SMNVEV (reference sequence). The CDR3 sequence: CASSLSRWRGSTGELFF. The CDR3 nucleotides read TGTGCCAGCAGTTTATCAAGGTGGAGGGGTTCCACCGGGGAGCTGTTTTTT.

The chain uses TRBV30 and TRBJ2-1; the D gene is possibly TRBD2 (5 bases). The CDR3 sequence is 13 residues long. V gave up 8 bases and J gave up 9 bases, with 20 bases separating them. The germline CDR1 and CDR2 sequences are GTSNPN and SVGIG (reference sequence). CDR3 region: CALSSTGKGEQFF. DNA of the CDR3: TGTGCCCTGTCCTCTACGGGGAAGGGTGAGCAGTTCTTC.

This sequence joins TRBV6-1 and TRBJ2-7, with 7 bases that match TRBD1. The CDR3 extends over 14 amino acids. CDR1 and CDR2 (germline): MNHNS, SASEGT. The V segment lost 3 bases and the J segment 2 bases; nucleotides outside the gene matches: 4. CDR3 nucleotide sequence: TGTGCCAGCAGTGAGGGGACAGCGGCCTACGAGCAGTACTTC. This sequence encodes CASSEGTAAYEQYF.

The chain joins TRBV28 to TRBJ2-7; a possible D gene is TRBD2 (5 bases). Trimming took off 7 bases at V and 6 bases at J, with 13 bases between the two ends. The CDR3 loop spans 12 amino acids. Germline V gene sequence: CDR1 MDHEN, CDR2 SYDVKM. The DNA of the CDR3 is TGTGCCAGCACCGGGGTCCCCTCCGAGCAGTACTTC. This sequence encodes CASTGVPSEQYF.

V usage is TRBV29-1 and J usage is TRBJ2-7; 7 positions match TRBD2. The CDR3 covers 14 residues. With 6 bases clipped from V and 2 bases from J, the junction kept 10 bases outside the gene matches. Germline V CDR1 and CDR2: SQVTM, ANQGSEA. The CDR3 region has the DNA TGCAGCGTCGGGACTAAGACTTCTACCTACGAGCAGTACTTC. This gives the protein CSVGTKTSTYEQYF.

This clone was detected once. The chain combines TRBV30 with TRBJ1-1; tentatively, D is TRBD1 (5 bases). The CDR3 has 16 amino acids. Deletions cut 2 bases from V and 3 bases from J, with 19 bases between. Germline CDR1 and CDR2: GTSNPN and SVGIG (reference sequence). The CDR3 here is CAWSPPPPGQDTEAFF. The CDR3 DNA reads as TGTGCCTGGAGTCCACCGCCCCCAGGGCAGGACACTGAAGCTTTCTTT.

In nucleotides, the CDR3 is TGTGCCAGCGGGTCCCCCCCCGGGACATCGGGTAATTCACCCCTCCACTTT. Translation: CASGSPPGTSGNSPLHF. V usage is TRBV7-9 and J usage is TRBJ1-6, with a weak D call TRBD1 (6 bases). CDR3 length: 17 amino acids. V lost 8 bases and J lost 6, with 23 bases in between. Germline V gene data show CDR1 as SEHNR and CDR2 as FQNEAQ (reference sequence). Using reference TRBV7-9 and TRBJ1-6 for the parts outside the CDR3, the full variable domain is DTGVSQNPRHKITKRGQNVTFRCDPISEHNRLYWYRQTLGQGPEFLTYFQNEAQLEKSRLLSDRFSAERPKGSFSTLEIQRTEQGDSAMYLCASGSPPGTSGNSPLHFGNGTRLTVT.

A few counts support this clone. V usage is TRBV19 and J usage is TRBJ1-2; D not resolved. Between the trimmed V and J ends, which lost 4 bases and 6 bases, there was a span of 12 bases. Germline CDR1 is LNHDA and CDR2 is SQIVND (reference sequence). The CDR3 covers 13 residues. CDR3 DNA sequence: TGTGCCAGTAGTAGCCGCGGTCATCATGGCTACACCTTC. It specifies CASSSRGHHGYTF.

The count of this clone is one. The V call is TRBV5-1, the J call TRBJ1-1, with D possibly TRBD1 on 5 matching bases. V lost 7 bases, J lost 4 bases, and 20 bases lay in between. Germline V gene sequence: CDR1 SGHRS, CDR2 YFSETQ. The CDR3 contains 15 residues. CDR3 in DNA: TGCGCCAGCCGGAAGGCAGGGAGGTCCGCCACTGAAGCTTTCTTT. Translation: CASRKAGRSATEAFF. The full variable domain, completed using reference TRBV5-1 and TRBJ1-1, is KAGVTQTPRYLIKTRGQQVTLSCSPISGHRSVSWYQQTPGQGLQFLFEYFSETQRNKGNFPGRFSGRQFSNSRSEMNVSTLELGDSALYLCASRKAGRSATEAFFGQGTRLTVV.

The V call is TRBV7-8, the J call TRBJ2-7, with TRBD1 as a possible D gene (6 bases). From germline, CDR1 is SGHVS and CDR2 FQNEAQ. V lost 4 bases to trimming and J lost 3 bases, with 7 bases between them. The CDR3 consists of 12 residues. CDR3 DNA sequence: TGTGCCAGCAGCTCACAGGGCTACGAGCAGTACTTC. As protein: CASSSQGYEQYF.

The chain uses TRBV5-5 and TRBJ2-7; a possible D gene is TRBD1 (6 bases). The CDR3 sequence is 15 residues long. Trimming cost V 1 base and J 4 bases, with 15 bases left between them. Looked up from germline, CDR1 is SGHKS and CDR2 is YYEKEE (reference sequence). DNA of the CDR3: TGTGCCAGCAGCTTGATAATTTCAGGGGCGTACGAGCAGTACTTC. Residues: CASSLIISGAYEQYF.

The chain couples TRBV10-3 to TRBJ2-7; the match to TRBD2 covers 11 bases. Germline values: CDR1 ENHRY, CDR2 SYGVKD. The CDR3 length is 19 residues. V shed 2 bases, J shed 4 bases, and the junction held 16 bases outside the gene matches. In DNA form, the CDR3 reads TGTGCCATCAGTGAGAAGTTGGCTAGCGGGGGGCCAAGAGGGTACGAGCAGTACTTC. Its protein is CAISEKLASGGPRGYEQYF.

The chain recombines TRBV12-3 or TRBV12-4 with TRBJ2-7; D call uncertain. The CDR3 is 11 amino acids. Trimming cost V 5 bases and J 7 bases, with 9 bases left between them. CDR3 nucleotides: TGTGCCAGCAGTCCTTCCGTGGAGCAGTACTTC. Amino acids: CASSPSVEQYF.

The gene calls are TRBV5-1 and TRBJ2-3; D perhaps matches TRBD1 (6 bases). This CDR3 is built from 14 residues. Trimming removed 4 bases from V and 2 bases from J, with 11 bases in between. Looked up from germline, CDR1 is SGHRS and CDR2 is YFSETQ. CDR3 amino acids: CASSMDRNTDTQYF. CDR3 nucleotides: TGCGCCAGCAGCATGGACAGAAACACAGATACGCAGTATTTT.

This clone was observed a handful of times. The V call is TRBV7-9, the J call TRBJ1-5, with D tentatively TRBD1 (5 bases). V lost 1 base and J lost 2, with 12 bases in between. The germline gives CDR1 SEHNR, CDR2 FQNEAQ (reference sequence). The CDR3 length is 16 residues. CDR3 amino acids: CASSLGGAVGNQPQHF. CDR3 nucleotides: TGTGCCAGCAGCTTAGGCGGGGCAGTAGGCAATCAGCCCCAGCATTTT.

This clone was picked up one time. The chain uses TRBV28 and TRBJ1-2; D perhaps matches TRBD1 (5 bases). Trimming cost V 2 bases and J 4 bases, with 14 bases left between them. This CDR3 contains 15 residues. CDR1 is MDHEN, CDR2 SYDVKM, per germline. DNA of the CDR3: TGTGCCAGCAGTTTAGACAGACAGTCGTTCTATGGCTACACCTTC. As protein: CASSLDRQSFYGYTF.

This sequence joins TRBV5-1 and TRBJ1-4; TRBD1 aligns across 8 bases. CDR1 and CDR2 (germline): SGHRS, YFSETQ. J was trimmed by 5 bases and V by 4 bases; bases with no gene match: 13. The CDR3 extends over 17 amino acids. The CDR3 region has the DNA TGCGCCAGCAGCCTTCGGACAGGGAACGAGTTAAATGAAAAACTGTTTTTT. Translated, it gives CASSLRTGNELNEKLFF. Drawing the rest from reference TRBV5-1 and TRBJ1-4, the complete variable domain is KAGVTQTPRYLIKTRGQQVTLSCSPISGHRSVSWYQQTPGQGLQFLFEYFSETQRNKGNFPGRFSGRQFSNSRSEMNVSTLELGDSALYLCASSLRTGNELNEKLFFGSGTQLSVL.

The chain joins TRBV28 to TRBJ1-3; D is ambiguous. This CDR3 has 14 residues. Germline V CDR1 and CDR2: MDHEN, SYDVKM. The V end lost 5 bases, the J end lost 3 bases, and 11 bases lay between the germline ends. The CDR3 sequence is CASSRPGFGNTIYF. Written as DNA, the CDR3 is TGTGCCAGCAGTCGTCCGGGGTTTGGAAACACCATATATTTT.

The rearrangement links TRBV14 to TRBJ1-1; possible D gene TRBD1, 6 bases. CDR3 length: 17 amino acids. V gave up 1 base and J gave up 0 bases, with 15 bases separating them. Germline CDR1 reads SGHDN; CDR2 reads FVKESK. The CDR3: CASSQVAGQQMNTEAFF. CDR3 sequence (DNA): TGTGCCAGCAGCCAAGTCGCCGGACAGCAAATGAACACTGAAGCTTTCTTT.

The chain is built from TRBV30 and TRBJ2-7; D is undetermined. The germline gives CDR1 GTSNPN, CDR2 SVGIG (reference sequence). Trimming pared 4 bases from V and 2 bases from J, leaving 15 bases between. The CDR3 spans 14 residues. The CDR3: CAWNDNSVTYEQYF. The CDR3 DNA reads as TGTGCCTGGAACGACAACTCGGTGACCTACGAGCAGTACTTC.

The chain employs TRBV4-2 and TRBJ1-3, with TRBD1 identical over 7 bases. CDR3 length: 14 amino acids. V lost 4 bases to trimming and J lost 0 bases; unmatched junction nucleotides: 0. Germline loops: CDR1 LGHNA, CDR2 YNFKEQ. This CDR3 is CASSRDSSGNTIYF. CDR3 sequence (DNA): TGTGCCAGCAGCCGGGACAGCTCTGGAAACACCATATATTTT.

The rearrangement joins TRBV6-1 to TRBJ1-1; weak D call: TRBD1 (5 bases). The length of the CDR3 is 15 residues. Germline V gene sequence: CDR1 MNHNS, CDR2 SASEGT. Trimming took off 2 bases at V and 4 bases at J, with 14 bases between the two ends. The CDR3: CASSEQGGLSTEAFF. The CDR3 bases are TGTGCCAGCAGTGAACAGGGAGGGTTGAGCACTGAAGCTTTCTTT.

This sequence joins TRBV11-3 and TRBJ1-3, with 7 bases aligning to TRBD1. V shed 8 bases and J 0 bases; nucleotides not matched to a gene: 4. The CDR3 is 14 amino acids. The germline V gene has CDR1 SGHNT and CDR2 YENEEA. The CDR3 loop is CASSDRASGNTIYF. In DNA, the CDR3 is TGTGCCAGCTCCGACAGGGCCTCTGGAAACACCATATATTTT.

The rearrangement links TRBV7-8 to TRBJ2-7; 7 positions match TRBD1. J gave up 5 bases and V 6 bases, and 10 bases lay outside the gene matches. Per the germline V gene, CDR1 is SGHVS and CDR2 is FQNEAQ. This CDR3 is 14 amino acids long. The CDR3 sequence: CASSQGDNYDEQYF. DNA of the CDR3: TGTGCCAGCAGTCAGGGGGACAATTACGACGAGCAGTACTTC.

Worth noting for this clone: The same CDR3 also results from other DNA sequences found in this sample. CDR3 coding DNA: TGTGCCAGCAGTGGACAGGGGCCGAACACTGAAGCTTTCTTT. Its protein is CASSGQGPNTEAFF. The V call is TRBV2, the J call TRBJ1-1; 8 bases fit TRBD1. V was pared by 4 bases and J by 1 base, with 2 bases of the junction left unmatched. This CDR3 region has 14 residues. Germline V gene sequence: CDR1 SNHLY, CDR2 FYNNEI.

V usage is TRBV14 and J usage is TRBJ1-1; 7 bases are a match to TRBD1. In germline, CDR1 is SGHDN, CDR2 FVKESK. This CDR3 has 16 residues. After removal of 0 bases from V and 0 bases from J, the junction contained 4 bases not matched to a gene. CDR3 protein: CASSQDAGGVNTEAFF. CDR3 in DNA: TGTGCCAGCAGCCAAGATGCAGGGGGAGTGAACACTGAAGCTTTCTTT.

CDR3 bases: TGTGCCAGCAGTTTTACGGCAGATACGCAGTATTTT. Protein product: CASSFTADTQYF. The chain carries TRBV28 and TRBJ2-3; D is unclear. The V gene lost 3 bases and the J gene lost 4 bases, with 5 bases spanning the gap. The CDR3 runs 12 residues. Per germline, CDR1 MDHEN and CDR2 SYDVKM.

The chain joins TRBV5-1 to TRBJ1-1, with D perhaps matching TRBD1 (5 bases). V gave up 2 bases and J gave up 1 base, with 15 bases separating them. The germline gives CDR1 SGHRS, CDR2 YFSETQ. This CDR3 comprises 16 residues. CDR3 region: CASSFDPPGANTEAFF. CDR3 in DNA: TGCGCCAGCAGCTTTGACCCCCCTGGGGCGAACACTGAAGCTTTCTTT.